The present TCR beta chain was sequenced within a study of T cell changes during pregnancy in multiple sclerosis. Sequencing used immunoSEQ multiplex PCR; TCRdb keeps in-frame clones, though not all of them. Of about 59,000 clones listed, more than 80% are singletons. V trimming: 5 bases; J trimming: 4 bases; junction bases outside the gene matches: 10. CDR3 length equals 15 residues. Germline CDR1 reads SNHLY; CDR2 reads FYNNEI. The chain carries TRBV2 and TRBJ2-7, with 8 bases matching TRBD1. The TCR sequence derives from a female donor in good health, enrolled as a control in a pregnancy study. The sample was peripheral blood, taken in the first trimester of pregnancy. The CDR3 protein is CASSSPHRGEYEQYF. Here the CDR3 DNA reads TGTGCCAGCAGTTCCCCCCACAGGGGGGAGTACGAGCAGTACTTC.